This T cell receptor beta chain emerged from a study of blood T cell repertoires in COVID-19. The overall study: The United States, Italy and Spain provided the acute and convalescent COVID-19 samples.

TCRdb's table, derived via immunoSEQ multiplex PCR, lists solely in-frame clones and lacks some. Among some 150,000 clones, about three quarters were seen once, and the ten largest hold about 9.4%. The V gene end was trimmed by 6 bases and the J gene end by 0 bases; junction bases not matched to a gene: 4. CDR3 size: 14 residues. Germline V gene lookup returns CDR1 LNHDA and CDR2 SQIVND (reference sequence). The J gene is TRBJ2-7, the V gene TRBV19, with 8 positions matching TRBD2. The TCR sequence derives from a woman aged 50 to 65 with active or convalescent COVID-19. The source material was peripheral blood. CDR3 sequence (DNA): TGTGCCAGTAGATTGGGGACTAGCTCCTACGAGCAGTACTTC. Amino acids: CASRLGTSSYEQYF.